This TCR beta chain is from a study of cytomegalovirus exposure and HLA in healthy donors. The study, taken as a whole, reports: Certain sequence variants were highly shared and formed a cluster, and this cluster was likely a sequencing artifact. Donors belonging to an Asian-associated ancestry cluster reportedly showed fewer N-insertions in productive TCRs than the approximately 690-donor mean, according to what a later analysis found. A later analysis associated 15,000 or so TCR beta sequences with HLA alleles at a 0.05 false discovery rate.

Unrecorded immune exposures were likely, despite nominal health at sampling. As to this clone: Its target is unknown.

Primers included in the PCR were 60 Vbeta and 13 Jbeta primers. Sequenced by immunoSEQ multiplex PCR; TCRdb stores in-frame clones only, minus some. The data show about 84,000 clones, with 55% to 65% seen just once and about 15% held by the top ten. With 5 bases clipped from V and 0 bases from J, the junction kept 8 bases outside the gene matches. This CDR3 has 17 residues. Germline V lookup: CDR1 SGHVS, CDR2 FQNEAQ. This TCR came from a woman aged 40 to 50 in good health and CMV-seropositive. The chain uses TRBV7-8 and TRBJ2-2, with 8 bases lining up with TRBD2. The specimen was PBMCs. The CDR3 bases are TGTGCCAGCAGCCAAGATAATAGCGGGGCGAACACCGGGGAGCTGTTTTTT. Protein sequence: CASSQDNSGANTGELFF.